This TCR beta chain was recovered during a study of cytomegalovirus exposure and HLA in healthy donors. Study information: Researchers previously reported finding roughly 120 million unique TCR beta sequences from 170 million or so T cells. Study observations and caveats: Researchers counted over 150 TCR beta chains as cytomegalovirus-associated. Later analysis associated a missense DCLRE1C variant with TCR beta V- and J-gene trimming.

In the case of this clone: Antigen: not known.

Use of 60 Vbeta and 13 Jbeta primers characterized the PCR. TCRdb's copy holds only in-frame clones and misses some; the assay was immunoSEQ multiplex PCR. The table records about 160,000 clones, about 83% of them present only once. Germline-derived CDR1 and CDR2 are SGHNT and YENEEA. V lost 2 bases and J lost 4, with 17 bases in between. This CDR3 comprises 16 residues. The chain links TRBV11-3 to TRBJ1-1; weak D call: TRBD1 (5 bases). Sequenced material: PBMCs. The clonotype comes from a woman between 25 and 40 years old in good health and CMV-seronegative. The CDR3 nucleotides are TGTGCCAGCAGCTTACCCAAGACGGGGGAGGGCACTGAAGCTTTCTTT. Protein: CASSLPKTGEGTEAFF.